The 14 T cell receptor beta chains presented below share a single source sample, sequenced in a study of beta chain features in type 1 diabetes. No antigens are known for them. Study-wide points: Significant though moderate, a shortening of TCRB CDR3s appeared in all four CD4+ subsets of Type 1 diabetes patients.

The study reverse transcribed the entire isolated RNA, so it sequenced expressed TCRB transcripts. Only in-frame clones appear in the TCRdb table, and some are missing; sequencing was by immunoSEQ multiplex PCR. The sample has 300,000 or so clones, around 8.5% seen once; the top ten hold over 0.95%. The specimen was central memory CD4+ T cells from blood. The receptors were gathered from a man aged 25 to 45 with type 1 diabetes.

This clone appeared a few times. This chain uses TRBV6-6 with TRBJ2-3; either TRBD1 or TRBD2 may supply D (5 bases each). V was pared by 0 bases and J by 0 bases, with 7 bases between. Looked up from germline, CDR1 is MNHNY and CDR2 is SVGAGI (reference sequence). The CDR3 runs to 15 residues. The CDR3, as DNA: TGTGCCAGCAGTTACTCGAGGGACAGCACAGATACGCAGTATTTT. Its translation is CASSYSRDSTDTQYF.

The J gene is TRBJ1-1, the V gene TRBV30; D gene uncertain. From germline, CDR1 is GTSNPN and CDR2 SVGIG (reference sequence). The V and J ends lost 5 bases and 7 bases respectively, with 11 bases between them. The CDR3 is made up of 11 amino acids. This CDR3 is CAWADPLEAFF. CDR3 nucleotides: TGTGCCTGGGCTGACCCCCTTGAAGCTTTCTTT.

The J gene is TRBJ2-1, the V gene TRBV6-1, with 7 nucleotides matching TRBD1. This CDR3 has 15 amino acids. Germline CDR1 reads MNHNS; CDR2 reads SASEGT. J was trimmed by 3 bases and V by 1 base; bases with no gene match: 3. The CDR3 reads CASSEGQGGYNEQFF. DNA of the CDR3: TGTGCCAGCAGTGAAGGACAGGGCGGCTACAATGAGCAGTTCTTC.

The table lists this clone with a few counts. The chain is built from TRBV9 and TRBJ2-3, with 7 bases fitting TRBD2. V was pared by 4 bases and J by 2 bases, with 7 bases of the junction left unmatched. Per germline, CDR1 SGDLS and CDR2 YYNGEE. This CDR3 is built from 15 residues. The CDR3 sequence is CASSPGTKSTDTQYF. CDR3 DNA sequence: TGTGCCAGCAGCCCAGGGACTAAATCCACAGATACGCAGTATTTT.

This clone was counted a few times. The CDR3 nucleotides are TGTGCCAGCAGCGTCTTAGTGGTGAATTCACCCCTCCACTTT. Translating gives CASSVLVVNSPLHF. This chain uses TRBV9 with TRBJ1-6; D ambiguous. Germline V lookup: CDR1 SGDLS, CDR2 YYNGEE. The CDR3 runs 14 residues. V lost 2 bases, J lost 7 bases, and 10 bases lay in between.

There are a few counts of this clone. This sample includes further DNA sequences coding for the same CDR3. The chain combines TRBV27 with TRBJ1-1; D gene uncertain. The CDR3 is made up of 13 amino acids. Trimming took off 1 base at V and 1 base at J, with 4 bases between the two ends. Germline V gene data show CDR1 as MNHEY and CDR2 as SMNVEV (reference sequence). The CDR3 nucleotides read TGTGCCAGCAGTTTATTCAGGAACACTGAAGCTTTCTTT. Encoded protein: CASSLFRNTEAFF.

This clone was picked up many times. This chain connects TRBV5-4 to TRBJ2-3; D tentatively fits TRBD1 or TRBD2 (5 bases each). This CDR3 comprises 15 residues. Looked up from germline, CDR1 is SGHNT and CDR2 is YYREEE (reference sequence). Trimming removed 6 bases at V and 3 bases at J, with 17 bases between. In DNA, the CDR3 is TGTGCCAGCACTATGGAGGCAGGGCGGACAGATACGCAGTATTTT. It specifies CASTMEAGRTDTQYF.

A note on this clone: This CDR3 is also generated by other DNA sequences in the sample. V usage is TRBV7-9 and J usage is TRBJ1-4; 9 nucleotides align to TRBD1. J lost 8 bases, V lost 3 bases, and 4 bases had no gene match. The CDR3 totals 14 residues. Germline-derived CDR1 and CDR2 are SEHNR and FQNEAQ (reference sequence). Written as DNA, the CDR3 is TGTGCCAGCAGCTTGGGACAGGGTGAAGAAAAACTGTTTTTT. Amino acid sequence: CASSLGQGEEKLFF.

The V call is TRBV5-6, the J call TRBJ2-6; no clear D gene. V was cut by 0 bases and J by 0 bases, with 13 bases left in between. Germline assignment: CDR1 SGHDT and CDR2 YYEEEE. This CDR3 contains 18 residues. This CDR3 reads CASSLAGSLGSGANVLTF. DNA of the CDR3: TGTGCCAGCAGCTTGGCCGGCAGTCTTGGCTCTGGGGCCAACGTCCTGACTTTC.

To note about this clone: At one end the junction does not follow the germline gene, possibly because of a read error. In the same sample, other DNA sequences code for this CDR3. V gene TRBV5-1 combines with J gene TRBJ1-6; D is perhaps TRBD1 (5 bases). The germline V gene has CDR1 SGHRS and CDR2 YFSETQ. There are 15 residues in the CDR3. The CDR3 sequence: CASSADTGGYSPLHF. DNA for the CDR3: TGTGCCAGCAGCGCGGACACGGGGGGTTATTCACCCCTCCACTTT.

This clone was found a few times. The rearrangement links TRBV10-2 to TRBJ2-7; 7 nucleotides align to TRBD2. Germline loops: CDR1 WSHSY, CDR2 SAAADI. The CDR3 is 13 residues long. Trimming took 8 bases from V and 3 from J; bases not matched to a gene: 7. The DNA of the CDR3 is TGCGCCAGCCAGATTGGGGGGGGCTACGAGCAGTACTTC. Amino acids: CASQIGGGYEQYF.

V is TRBV7-2 and J is TRBJ2-5; 9 nucleotides align to TRBD2. The CDR3 is 15 amino acids. In germline, CDR1 is SGHTA, CDR2 FQGNSA. The trim removed 1 base at V and 9 bases at J, leaving 9 bases unmatched. CDR3 bases: TGTGCCAGCAGCTTAGATAGCGGGGGAAGTGGGGCCCAGTACTTC. This gives the protein CASSLDSGGSGAQYF.

Details on this clone: Other DNA sequences within the sample encode an identical CDR3. This rearrangement joins TRBV7-9 to TRBJ2-7; 9 bases are a match to TRBD1. CDR1 SEHNR and CDR2 FQNEAQ come from the germline V gene (reference sequence). CDR3 length equals 15 residues. V lost 4 bases to trimming and J lost 0 bases; unmatched junction nucleotides: 4. The CDR3 nucleotides are TGTGCCAGCAGCTCCCGGACAGGGGTCTCCTACGAGCAGTACTTC. It encodes CASSSRTGVSYEQYF.

The chain links TRBV7-6 to TRBJ2-5, with TRBD2 matching 7 bases. CDR1 is SGHVS and CDR2 is FNYEAQ in the germline V gene. V lost 5 bases and J lost 7; bases outside the gene matches: 4. This CDR3 comprises 12 residues. In DNA, the CDR3 is TGTGCCAGCAGCGCCCCGGGGGGGACCCAGTACTTC. Encoded protein: CASSAPGGTQYF.